The 28 T cell receptor beta chains below all came from one sample that was sequenced in a study of blood T cell repertoires in COVID-19. Clones were sequenced by immunoSEQ multiplex PCR, and TCRdb holds only the in-frame ones, with some missing. The table has about 52,000 clones, 70% to 85% seen once; the top ten hold approximately 10%. The source material was peripheral blood. The receptors originated from an elderly man with COVID-19, enrolled during active disease.

V usage is TRBV5-1 and J usage is TRBJ2-2; TRBD2 aligns across 9 bases. The CDR3 is 16 residues long. Germline V lookup: CDR1 SGHRS, CDR2 YFSETQ. V was clipped by 3 bases and J by 1 base; unmatched bases: 4. The CDR3 DNA follows: TGCGCCAGCAGCTCTATTAGCGGGGGGAACACCGGGGAGCTGTTTTTT. Residues: CASSSISGGNTGELFF.

The chain combines TRBV5-4 with TRBJ2-1; D gene unclear. V gave up 0 bases and J gave up 1 base, with 8 bases separating them. The CDR3 is 15 residues long. Germline lookup yields CDR1 SGHNT and CDR2 YYREEE (reference sequence). The DNA of the CDR3 is TGTGCCAGCAGCTTGGATAGCCATTCCTACAATGAGCAGTTCTTC. Translating gives CASSLDSHSYNEQFF.

The chain links TRBV4-3 to TRBJ2-3; weak D call: TRBD2 (6 bases). V was pared by 4 bases and J by 4 bases, with 15 bases between. Germline V gives CDR1 LGHNA, CDR2 YSLEER. The CDR3 length is 15 residues. The CDR3 DNA reads TGCGCCAGCAGCCGCGAAATCCAGCGGGCAGATACGCAGTATTTT. This translates into CASSREIQRADTQYF.

The count of this clone is one. This rearrangement joins TRBV18 to TRBJ2-3, with 9 bases matching TRBD2. Germline loops: CDR1 KGHSH, CDR2 LQKENI. The CDR3 is 15 amino acids. V lost 3 bases to trimming and J lost 1 base; unmatched junction nucleotides: 2. The CDR3 DNA follows: TGTGCCAGCTCACCGTTAGCGGGAGGCACAGATACGCAGTATTTT. Residues: CASSPLAGGTDTQYF.

The table lists this clone with a count of one. The chain has TRBV10-1 and TRBJ1-2; 7 bases match TRBD1. The CDR3 covers 13 residues. Trimming took 4 bases from V and 7 from J; bases not matched to a gene: 6. CDR1 and CDR2 (germline): WNHNN, SYGVQD (reference sequence). CDR3 sequence (DNA): TGCGCCAGCAGTGCCAGGGGGATGAGTGGCTACACCTTC. Translated: CASSARGMSGYTF.

This chain connects TRBV5-1 to TRBJ1-1, with no clear D. The V gene lost 3 bases and the J gene lost 5 bases, with 17 bases spanning the gap. Germline values: CDR1 SGHRS, CDR2 YFSETQ. This CDR3 spans 15 amino acids. The CDR3 nucleotides are TGCGCCAGCAGCTCTGCAGCGGCCTTTAGTACTGAAGCTTTCTTT. This gives the protein CASSSAAAFSTEAFF.

The gene calls are TRBV3-1 (or the pseudogene TRBV3-2) and TRBJ2-6; D is uncertain. The V gene's germline CDR1 is LGHDT and CDR2 YNNKEL (reference sequence). The V end lost 4 bases, the J end lost 3 bases, and 13 bases lay between the germline ends. The CDR3 has 16 amino acids. In nucleotides, the CDR3 is TGTGCCAGCAGCCTACGGTCCCTCGGTGGGGCCAACGTCCTGACTTTC. Protein: CASSLRSLGGANVLTF.

CDR3 protein: CAWGTGTRSQPQHF. CDR3 sequence (DNA): TGTGCCTGGGGGACCGGGACAAGGAGTCAGCCCCAGCATTTT. This rearrangement joins TRBV30 to TRBJ1-5, with D possibly being TRBD1 (6 bases). V was cut by 5 bases and J by 6 bases, with 17 bases left in between. The germline gives CDR1 GTSNPN, CDR2 SVGIG (reference sequence). There are 14 residues in the CDR3.

The CDR3 is CASSSGQGPYGYTF. In DNA, the CDR3 is TGTGCCAGCAGTTCGGGACAGGGCCCTTATGGCTACACCTTC. The chain carries TRBV6-2 or TRBV6-3 and TRBJ1-2, with 9 positions matching TRBD1. Losses at the gene ends were 4 bases for V and 5 bases for J; bases not matched to a gene: 5. Germline V gene lookup returns CDR1 MNHEY and CDR2 SVGEGT. This CDR3 region has 14 residues.

This clone appeared once. V and J are TRBV7-2 and TRBJ2-7, with 7 bases matching TRBD1. CDR1 is SGHTA and CDR2 is FQGNSA in the germline V gene. There are 15 residues in the CDR3. With V trimmed by 5 bases and J by 3 bases, 10 bases remained unmatched. CDR3 region: CASSPDRERVYEQYV. CDR3 DNA sequence: TGTGCCAGCAGCCCTGACAGGGAACGAGTCTACGAGCAGTACGTC.

The J gene is TRBJ1-1, the V gene TRBV6-2 or TRBV6-3; D is undetermined. The germline gives CDR1 MNHEY, CDR2 SVGEGT. CDR3 size: 13 residues. The V gene lost 7 bases and the J gene lost 4 bases, with 13 bases spanning the gap. In nucleotides, the CDR3 is TGTGCCAGCACCCCCCCGGGGATCACTGAAGCTTTCTTT. Translated, it gives CASTPPGITEAFF.

The V call is TRBV9, the J call TRBJ2-5; 13 nucleotides agree with TRBD2. V shed 4 bases, J shed 2 bases, and the junction held 5 bases outside the gene matches. This CDR3 comprises 16 residues. Germline V gene sequence: CDR1 SGDLS, CDR2 YYNGEE. CDR3 DNA sequence: TGTGCCAGCAGCCTAGGGACTAGCGGGATGCAAGAGACCCAGTACTTC. Translation gives CASSLGTSGMQETQYF.

This clone was picked up a small number of times. The CDR3 is CASSVLGAGYTF. CDR3 in DNA: TGTGCCAGCAGCGTACTGGGAGCTGGCTACACCTTC. V and J are TRBV9 and TRBJ1-2; D uncertain. Per germline, CDR1 SGDLS and CDR2 YYNGEE. V was clipped by 1 base and J by 7 bases, with 8 bases between them. The length of the CDR3 is 12 residues.

V usage is TRBV21-1 and J usage is TRBJ2-1; the table gives TRBD1 as D, unverified against the DNA. TRBV21-1 corresponds to a pseudogene. This CDR3 region has 16 residues. The CDR3 spells CASSKAPDRVYNEQFF. Here the CDR3 DNA reads TGTGCCAGCAGCAAAGCACCGGACAGGGTATACAATGAGCAGTTCTTC.

V and J are TRBV6-5 and TRBJ1-1; 10 nucleotides agree with TRBD1. CDR1 is MNHEY and CDR2 is SVGAGI in the germline V gene. The CDR3 is 15 residues long. Germline trimming cut 5 bases from V and 2 bases from J; bases unmatched to any gene: 5. The CDR3: CASSTGTGENTEAFF. CDR3 sequence (DNA): TGTGCCAGCAGTACCGGGACAGGGGAAAACACTGAAGCTTTCTTT.

The chain combines TRBV19 with TRBJ1-4, with D unresolved. Trimming shortened V by 8 bases and J by 8 bases, and 12 bases separated the two germline ends. The CDR3 runs 12 residues. Germline assignment: CDR1 LNHDA and CDR2 SQIVND (reference sequence). The CDR3 DNA follows: TGTGCCAGTGGCAGCTCTAGGGAAAAACTGTTTTTT. Amino acid sequence: CASGSSREKLFF.

The rearrangement uses TRBV21-1 and TRBJ2-3; the table names TRBD1, a call not compared with the DNA. TRBV21-1 is a recognized pseudogene. The CDR3 covers 17 residues. In DNA, the CDR3 is TGTGCCAGCAGCAAACGGGGGACAGGGGCCAGCACAGATACGCAGTATTTT. Translating it yields CASSKRGTGASTDTQYF.

The J gene is TRBJ2-3, the V gene TRBV24-1, with a tentative D call TRBD1 (5 bases). The CDR3 has 15 residues. V was shortened by 1 base and J by 3 bases, with 10 bases between the two germline ends. Germline V CDR1 and CDR2: KGHDR, SFDVKD. The CDR3 coding sequence is TGTGCCACCAGTGATTTCAACGCAGGGACAGATACGCAGTATTTT. Amino acid sequence: CATSDFNAGTDTQYF.

The CDR3 reads CASSFGIAGGPDTQYF. CDR3 nucleotide sequence: TGTGCCAGCAGCTTTGGGATAGCGGGGGGGCCGGATACGCAGTATTTT. The chain combines TRBV13 with TRBJ2-3, with TRBD2 matching 11 bases. The V and J ends lost 3 bases and 6 bases, in that order; junction bases with no gene match: 8. CDR1 is PRHDT and CDR2 is FYEKMQ in the germline V gene (reference sequence). The CDR3 length is 16 residues.

The chain employs TRBV30 and TRBJ1-4, with 7 nucleotides matching TRBD1. Trimming took 2 bases from V and 7 from J; bases not matched to a gene: 4. The CDR3 consists of 13 residues. Germline CDR1 is GTSNPN and CDR2 is SVGIG (reference sequence). The CDR3, as DNA: TGTGCCTGGAGTCTGGGACAGAGTGAAAAACTGTTTTTT. This encodes CAWSLGQSEKLFF.

V gene TRBV5-6 combines with J gene TRBJ2-1; possible D gene TRBD2, 6 bases. The CDR3 contains 16 residues. Deletions cut 1 base from V and 7 bases from J, with 18 bases between. CDR1 is SGHDT, CDR2 YYEEEE, per germline. The CDR3 sequence is CASSLIASGRGNEQFF. The CDR3 coding sequence is TGTGCCAGCAGCTTGATAGCGAGCGGACGGGGGAATGAGCAGTTCTTC.

In DNA form, the CDR3 reads TGTGCCAGCAGCTTAGGCGTATATGGCTACACCTTC. Translation: CASSLGVYGYTF. V usage is TRBV11-2 and J usage is TRBJ1-2; D is unresolved. The CDR3 is 12 amino acids. Trimming removed 1 base at V and 5 bases at J, with 5 bases between. Germline V CDR1 and CDR2: SGHAT, FQNNGV.

The chain employs TRBV30 and TRBJ1-1, with a weak D call TRBD1 (5 bases). The CDR3 runs 13 residues. The V gene lost 0 bases and the J gene lost 2 bases, with 7 bases spanning the gap. The germline gives CDR1 GTSNPN, CDR2 SVGIG (reference sequence). CDR3 DNA: TGTGCCTGGAGTGTTGGGACTAACACTGAAGCTTTCTTT. Translation: CAWSVGTNTEAFF. Using reference TRBV30 and TRBJ1-1 for the parts outside the CDR3, the full variable domain is SQTIHQWPATLVQPVGSPLSLECTVEGTSNPNLYWYRQAAGRGLQLLFYSVGIGQISSEVPQNLSASRPQDRQFILSSKKLLLSDSGFYLCAWSVGTNTEAFFGQGTRLTVV.

This rearrangement joins TRBV29-1 to TRBJ1-1, with D possibly TRBD1 on 5 matching bases. Trimming stripped 7 bases from V and 1 base from J, with 13 bases between. CDR1 is SQVTM and CDR2 is ANQGSEA in the germline V gene. The CDR3 is 13 amino acids. In DNA, the CDR3 is TGCAGCGGTTTCGGCAGGGCGAACACTGAAGCTTTCTTT. Translating it yields CSGFGRANTEAFF. Full variable domain (outside the CDR3, taken from reference TRBV29-1 and TRBJ1-1): SAVISQKPSRDICQRGTSLTIQCQVDSQVTMMFWYRQQPGQSLTLIATANQGSEATYESGFVIDKFPISRPNLTFSTLTVSNMSPEDSSIYLCSGFGRANTEAFFGQGTRLTVV.

The chain recombines TRBV29-1 with TRBJ2-7; D might be TRBD2 (5 bases). Germline V CDR1 and CDR2: SQVTM, ANQGSEA. The V end lost 3 bases, the J end lost 5 bases, and 14 bases lay between the germline ends. This CDR3 is built from 13 residues. CDR3 in amino acids: CSVDLPGSNEQYF. DNA for the CDR3: TGCAGCGTTGATTTGCCGGGGAGTAACGAGCAGTACTTC.

This chain uses TRBV6-5 with TRBJ1-5, with TRBD1 as a possible D gene (5 bases). Trimming removed 8 bases from V and 2 bases from J, with 13 bases in between. The CDR3 runs to 14 residues. CDR1 is MNHEY and CDR2 is SVGAGI in the germline V gene. The CDR3 region is CASSGRVGNQPQHF. The CDR3 region has the DNA TGTGCCAGCTCAGGCAGGGTAGGCAATCAGCCCCAGCATTTT.

The chain employs TRBV6-1 and TRBJ1-5; 7 positions match TRBD1. The CDR3 consists of 16 residues. Germline lookup yields CDR1 MNHNS and CDR2 SASEGT. V gave up 1 base and J gave up 0 bases; unmatched junction bases: 3. The chain's CDR3 is CASSEDRGISNQPQHF. The DNA for the CDR3 is TGTGCCAGCAGTGAAGACAGGGGAATTAGCAATCAGCCCCAGCATTTT.

CDR3 nucleotide sequence: TGTGCCAGCAGACCAGCGGGCCGCACAGATACGCAGTATTTT. Translating gives CASRPAGRTDTQYF. The rearrangement joins TRBV28 to TRBJ2-3, with D maybe TRBD2 (6 bases). V lost 6 bases to trimming and J lost 1 base, with 11 bases between them. From germline, CDR1 is MDHEN and CDR2 SYDVKM. The CDR3 contains 14 residues.